This T cell receptor (beta chain) is from a study of naive and memory T cell subsets. By sample fraction, this clonotype is medium-sized (0.01 to 0.1%). The target antigen is unknown. From the second PCR step, alpha and beta chains were amplified apart. General study results and limits: From naive to CM, EM and EMRA, diversity decreased and Gini increased.

An equimolar mix of two oligonucleotides served as the beta constant-region primer for TRBC1 and TRBC2. Ligated cDNA was amplified by four rounds of PCR with nested alpha and beta constant-region primers and SP2. TCRdb called the UMI-ligation and nested PCR reads again in MiXCR, with one record for every CDR3 protein. The sample has 1,500 or so distinct CDR3 sequences, approximately 7% seen once. CDR3 size: 13 residues. The V end lost 3 bases, the J end lost 0 bases, and 6 bases lay between the germline ends. Material for sequencing was CD8+ TEMRA cells from blood. Described subset: effector memory re-expressing CD45RA, CD45RA+ CD27-. V usage is TRBV12-3 or TRBV12-4 and J usage is TRBJ2-7; no reliable D call. The receptor's source is a human donor in good health. This CDR3 is CASSFRSSYEQYF. For the CDR3, the DNA is TGTGCCAGCAGTTTTCGCAGCTCCTACGAGCAGTACTTC.